Listed here are 31 T cell receptor beta chains from one sample, sequenced in a study of T cells after yellow fever vaccination. Each CDR3 protein gets one entry after TCRdb re-called the 5' RACE reads with MiXCR. The sample shows 90,000 to 150,000 distinct CDR3 sequences, 6.5% to 9% of them seen only once. The specimen comprised CD4+ T cells sorted from PBMCs, sampled around 45 days after the first yellow fever vaccination. Source of these receptors: a man younger than 30 who received the YFV17D yellow fever vaccine.

This clonotype occurred many times. The chain is built from TRBV7-2 and TRBJ1-2; tentative D call: TRBD1 (5 bases). The CDR3 consists of 15 residues. V was cut by 7 bases and J by 4 bases, with 19 bases left in between. CDR1 is SGHTA, CDR2 FQGNSA, per germline. The CDR3 DNA sequence: TGTGCCAGCACCCCTCCCACGACAGCCGTCTATGGCTACACCTTC. Protein sequence: CASTPPTTAVYGYTF.

Ten or more counts support this clonotype. The chain employs TRBV20-1 and TRBJ2-5; D remains unclear. The V and J ends lost 6 bases and 5 bases respectively, with 19 bases between them. The CDR3 loop spans 14 amino acids. CDR1 DFQATT and CDR2 SNEGSKA come from the germline V gene (reference sequence). For the CDR3, the DNA is TGCAGTGCCCAGGACGTGTCAATTCGCGAGACCCAGTACTTC. Its protein product is CSAQDVSIRETQYF.

This clonotype was observed at least ten times. This rearrangement joins TRBV7-2 to TRBJ2-1; a possible D gene is TRBD1 (6 bases). CDR3 length equals 15 residues. In germline, CDR1 is SGHTA, CDR2 FQGNSA. Trimming stripped 5 bases from V and 8 bases from J, with 19 bases between. The CDR3 region has the DNA TGTGCCAGCAGCCTCCGAATCGGGACAAAATATGAGCAGTTCTTC. This codes for CASSLRIGTKYEQFF. The whole variable domain, filled in from reference TRBV7-2 and TRBJ2-1, reads GAGVSQSPSNKVTEKGKDVELRCDPISGHTALYWYRQSLGQGLEFLIYFQGNSAPDKSGLPSDRFSAERTGGSVSTLTIQRTQQEDSAVYLCASSLRIGTKYEQFFGPGTRLTVL.

At least ten counts were recorded for this clonotype. The chain links TRBV6-1 to TRBJ2-7, with D possibly being TRBD2 (5 bases). CDR1 is MNHNS and CDR2 is SASEGT in the germline V gene. The CDR3 loop spans 13 amino acids. With 4 bases removed from V and 6 bases from J, the gap between germline ends came to 13 bases. The CDR3 is CASSALLGREQYV. CDR3 DNA sequence: TGTGCCAGCAGTGCCCTACTAGGGCGCGAGCAGTACGTC.

This clonotype showed up many times. The chain combines TRBV5-1 with TRBJ2-1; 12 bases are shared with TRBD2. The CDR3 has 16 residues. Losses at the gene ends were 2 bases for V and 9 bases for J; bases not matched to a gene: 9. Germline CDR1 and CDR2: SGHRS and YFSETQ. As DNA, the CDR3 is TGCGCCAGCAGCTTACCAGGACTAGCGGGGTCAGGTGAGCAGTTCTTC. It is translated as CASSLPGLAGSGEQFF.

This clonotype was seen more than once but under ten times. CDR3 loop: CASSFGAGANVLTF. Written as DNA, the CDR3 is TGTGCCAGCAGCTTTGGGGCTGGGGCCAACGTCCTGACTTTC. The V and J genes are TRBV5-5 and TRBJ2-6, with unresolved D. Deletions cut 2 bases from V and 2 bases from J, with 5 bases between. The CDR3 is made up of 14 amino acids. Germline V gene lookup returns CDR1 SGHKS and CDR2 YYEKEE (reference sequence).

This clonotype showed up just a few times. The rearrangement links TRBV28 to TRBJ2-2; D remains ambiguous. The germline V gene has CDR1 MDHEN and CDR2 SYDVKM. V was clipped by 7 bases and J by 2 bases, with 8 bases between them. The length of the CDR3 is 13 residues. The CDR3 loop reads CASTVLNTGELFF. Written as DNA, the CDR3 is TGTGCCAGCACCGTTTTAAACACCGGGGAGCTGTTTTTT.

This clonotype was detected many times. The chain employs TRBV7-8 and TRBJ1-2; 8 bases line up with TRBD1. CDR1 and CDR2 from the germline V gene are SGHVS and FQNEAQ. The V segment lost 3 bases and the J segment 0 bases; nucleotides outside the gene matches: 3. The CDR3 has 15 amino acids. CDR3 coding DNA: TGTGCCAGCAGCTTTGGGACAGGAGCTAACTATGGCTACACCTTC. Translated, it gives CASSFGTGANYGYTF.

This clonotype was detected ten times or more. The rearrangement links TRBV7-2 to TRBJ1-1, with 7 nucleotides matching TRBD1. The ends lost 4 bases at V and 5 bases at J; junction bases unmatched: 4. Germline V lookup: CDR1 SGHTA, CDR2 FQGNSA. There are 13 residues in the CDR3. The CDR3 loop is CASSSNRGTEAFF. CDR3 bases: TGTGCCAGCAGCTCGAACAGGGGTACTGAAGCTTTCTTT. Together with reference TRBV7-2 and TRBJ1-1, the CDR3 gives the full variable domain: GAGVSQSPSNKVTEKGKDVELRCDPISGHTALYWYRQSLGQGLEFLIYFQGNSAPDKSGLPSDRFSAERTGGSVSTLTIQRTQQEDSAVYLCASSSNRGTEAFFGQGTRLTVV.

There are many counts of this clonotype. The chain couples TRBV18 to TRBJ2-3; TRBD1 might be the D (5 bases). The V gene lost 6 bases and the J gene lost 2 bases, with 12 bases spanning the gap. The CDR3 runs to 14 residues. In germline, CDR1 is KGHSH, CDR2 LQKENI. The chain's CDR3 is CASSRMDNTDTQYF. CDR3 nucleotide sequence: TGTGCCAGCTCCCGAATGGACAACACAGATACGCAGTATTTT.

Ten or more counts support this clonotype. V and J are TRBV4-3 and TRBJ2-5, with 9 bases identical to TRBD2. V trimming: 2 bases; J trimming: 2 bases; junction bases outside the gene matches: 12. The CDR3 loop spans 18 amino acids. Germline lookup yields CDR1 LGHNA and CDR2 YSLEER. This CDR3 reads CASSQRTGAGGIQETQYF. The CDR3 DNA reads as TGCGCCAGCAGCCAAAGGACGGGAGCGGGGGGAATACAAGAGACCCAGTACTTC.

This clonotype has just a few counts. The rearrangement joins TRBV12-3 or TRBV12-4 to TRBJ1-2; 9 bases agree with TRBD1. Losses at the gene ends were 6 bases for V and 7 bases for J; bases not matched to a gene: 12. The CDR3 consists of 15 residues. The CDR3 DNA sequence: TGTGCCAGCAGGCTAACCGGGACAGGGATAAGTGGCTACACCTTC. Translated, it gives CASRLTGTGISGYTF.

This clonotype came up many times. The rearrangement links TRBV19 to TRBJ2-5; no reliable D call. The V gene lost 4 bases and the J gene lost 2 bases, with 5 bases spanning the gap. The CDR3 totals 12 residues. Germline V gene lookup returns CDR1 LNHDA and CDR2 SQIVND (reference sequence). CDR3 sequence reads: CASSSVQETQYF. CDR3 nucleotide sequence: TGTGCCAGTAGTAGTGTACAAGAGACCCAGTACTTC.

The sample holds many counts of this clonotype. The genes are TRBV20-1 and TRBJ1-2, with TRBD1 as a possible D gene (5 bases). The CDR3 is 11 amino acids. CDR1 and CDR2 from the germline V gene are DFQATT and SNEGSKA (reference sequence). V was pared by 3 bases and J by 6 bases, with 8 bases between. CDR3 loop: CSASGRDGYTF. The DNA of the CDR3 is TGCAGTGCTAGCGGCAGGGATGGCTACACCTTC.

This clonotype occurred many times. This chain's CDR3 is CASSSGQGRTEAFF. The CDR3 DNA sequence: TGCGCCAGCAGCTCCGGACAGGGTCGGACTGAAGCTTTCTTT. The rearrangement joins TRBV5-1 to TRBJ1-1, with 8 bases aligning to TRBD1. J lost 5 bases, V lost 3 bases, and 6 bases had no gene match. Germline V gives CDR1 SGHRS, CDR2 YFSETQ. CDR3 length: 14 residues.

Only a few counts were recorded for this clonotype. This chain uses TRBV7-2 with TRBJ2-1; TRBD2 agrees at 14 bases. The V gene end was trimmed by 4 bases and the J gene end by 9 bases; junction bases not matched to a gene: 5. Per the germline V gene, CDR1 is SGHTA and CDR2 is FQGNSA. This CDR3 is 15 amino acids long. The CDR3 DNA reads as TGTGCCAGCAGCTCTAGGGGACTAGCGGGAGCTGAGCAGTTCTTC. This gives the protein CASSSRGLAGAEQFF. Drawing the rest from reference TRBV7-2 and TRBJ2-1, the complete variable domain is GAGVSQSPSNKVTEKGKDVELRCDPISGHTALYWYRQSLGQGLEFLIYFQGNSAPDKSGLPSDRFSAERTGGSVSTLTIQRTQQEDSAVYLCASSSRGLAGAEQFFGPGTRLTVL.

This clonotype was observed at least ten times. The chain uses TRBV3-1 and TRBJ2-3; D remains ambiguous. Germline V CDR1 and CDR2: LGHDT, YNNKEL (reference sequence). The CDR3 covers 16 residues. Trimming cost V 2 bases and J 1 base, with 13 bases left between them. The CDR3 DNA sequence: TGTGCCAGCAGCCAAATTAAAGGGATCGGCACAGATACGCAGTATTTT. The encoded protein is CASSQIKGIGTDTQYF.

This clonotype showed up many times. V gene TRBV11-3 combines with J gene TRBJ1-4; TRBD1 aligns across 9 bases. The CDR3 contains 18 residues. CDR1 and CDR2 (germline): SGHNT, YENEEA. Trimming at V came to 1 base and at J to 10 bases, leaving 16 bases not matched to a gene. CDR3 residues: CASSLVAGQGPNWAKLFF. The CDR3 DNA sequence: TGTGCCAGCAGCTTAGTTGCCGGACAGGGGCCAAACTGGGCAAAACTGTTTTTT.

This clonotype was counted many times. V and J are TRBV18 and TRBJ2-5, with D perhaps TRBD1 (6 bases). Trimming removed 3 bases from V and 4 bases from J, with 12 bases in between. Looked up from germline, CDR1 is KGHSH and CDR2 is LQKENI. The CDR3 runs to 14 residues. CDR3 in amino acids: CASSPGAGRETQYF. Here the CDR3 DNA reads TGTGCCAGCTCACCGGGGGCAGGGAGAGAGACCCAGTACTTC. Together with reference TRBV18 and TRBJ2-5, the CDR3 gives the full variable domain: NAGVMQNPRHLVRRRGQEARLRCSPMKGHSHVYWYRQLPEEGLKFMVYLQKENIIDESGMPKERFSAEFPKEGPSILRIQQVVRGDSAAYFCASSPGAGRETQYFGPGTRLLVL.

This clonotype was found many times. The chain couples TRBV12-3 or TRBV12-4 to TRBJ2-5; D remains ambiguous. There are 14 residues in the CDR3. Deletions cut 3 bases from V and 1 base from J, with 9 bases between. The CDR3 bases are TGTGCCAGCAGTTTGATAGCCAGCCAAGAGACCCAGTACTTC. Its protein is CASSLIASQETQYF.

This clonotype has at least ten counts. The V call is TRBV12-3 or TRBV12-4, the J call TRBJ1-2; possibly TRBD1 for D (6 bases). This CDR3 region has 14 residues. Deletions cut 3 bases from V and 4 bases from J, with 12 bases between. CDR3 nucleotide sequence: TGTGCCAGCAGTTTGCCCGGGGGCGTCTATGGCTACACCTTC. Amino acid sequence: CASSLPGGVYGYTF.

This clonotype has only a few counts. The junction does not match germline at one end; this may be a read error. V and J are TRBV28 and TRBJ2-1; 7 bases map to TRBD2. Germline CDR1 MDHEN, CDR2 SYDVKM. The CDR3 length is 13 residues. The CDR3 here is CASSAQVWGGTVF. In DNA form, the CDR3 reads TGTGCCAGCAGCGCCCAAGTTTGGGGGGGGACCGTCTTC. Full variable domain (rest looked up from reference TRBV28 and TRBJ2-1): DVKVTQSSRYLVKRTGEKVFLECVQDMDHENMFWYRQDPGLGLRLIYFSYDVKMKEKGDIPEGYSVSREKKERFSLILESASTNQTSMYLCASSAQVWGGTVFGPGTRLTVL.

This clonotype was detected ten times or more. The V gene is TRBV10-3, the J gene TRBJ2-3; 11 bases agree with TRBD1. There are 17 residues in the CDR3. Trimming cost V 6 bases and J 6 bases; bases outside gene matches: 14. Germline V gene sequence: CDR1 ENHRY, CDR2 SYGVKD. The CDR3 sequence: CAISYLWGQGGSDTQYF. In DNA form, the CDR3 reads TGTGCCATCAGCTATTTGTGGGGACAGGGGGGATCGGATACGCAGTATTTT.

The J gene is TRBJ1-1, the V gene TRBV7-2, with 10 bases aligning to TRBD1. Germline CDR1 and CDR2: SGHTA and FQGNSA. CDR3 length: 15 residues. Trimming cost V 4 bases and J 4 bases; bases outside gene matches: 6. CDR3 nucleotide sequence: TGTGCCAGCAGCTCGTCCGGGACAGGGGTCACTGAAGCTTTCTTT. Encoded protein: CASSSSGTGVTEAFF.

This clonotype has a count of ten or more. This chain joins TRBV15 and TRBJ2-3; tentative D call: TRBD2 (5 bases). The CDR3 extends over 15 amino acids. Per the germline V gene, CDR1 is LNHNV and CDR2 is YYDKDF (reference sequence). V was shortened by 0 bases and J by 1 base, with 8 bases between the two germline ends. CDR3 loop: CATSRDLARTDTQYF. The CDR3, as DNA: TGTGCCACCAGCAGAGATCTAGCCCGCACAGATACGCAGTATTTT.

The rearrangement links TRBV6-6 to TRBJ2-3, with D maybe TRBD1 (6 bases). The V gene's germline CDR1 is MNHNY and CDR2 SVGAGI (reference sequence). This CDR3 is 13 amino acids long. V lost 6 bases and J 8 bases, leaving 15 bases between the germline ends. The CDR3 sequence is CASSLDQGSTQYF. The DNA for the CDR3 is TGTGCCAGCAGCCTTGACCAGGGGAGTACGCAGTATTTT.

Regarding this clonotype: This clone may be a read error of a much larger clone one base away. The chain carries TRBV7-2 and TRBJ1-6; D not certain. Germline V gives CDR1 SGHTA, CDR2 FQGNSA. The CDR3 contains 12 residues. V gave up 4 bases and J gave up 10 bases, with 8 bases separating them. DNA of the CDR3: TGTGCCAGCAGCTCCCTAGACTCACCCCTCCACTTT. This encodes CASSSLDSPLHF.

This clonotype appeared many times. The chain combines TRBV5-4 with TRBJ2-4, with D tentatively TRBD1 or TRBD2 (5 bases each). V gave up 0 bases and J gave up 0 bases, with 7 bases separating them. In germline, CDR1 is SGHNT, CDR2 YYREEE (reference sequence). The CDR3 spans 15 residues. In DNA, the CDR3 is TGTGCCAGCAGCTTGGTCGGGGCAGCCAAAAACATTCAGTACTTC. It specifies CASSLVGAAKNIQYF.

There are many counts of this clonotype. The V and J genes are TRBV3-1 and TRBJ2-1; 8 nucleotides match TRBD1. The CDR3 covers 14 residues. The V and J ends lost 7 bases and 3 bases, in that order; junction bases with no gene match: 5. Germline CDR1 is LGHDT and CDR2 is YNNKEL (reference sequence). This CDR3 reads CASTGDRFYNEQFF. The DNA of the CDR3 is TGTGCCAGCACCGGGGACAGGTTCTACAATGAGCAGTTCTTC.

This clonotype has a count of ten or more. The J gene is TRBJ2-3, the V gene TRBV20-1, with 9 bases matching TRBD1. Trimming at V came to 3 bases and at J to 2 bases, leaving 6 bases not matched to a gene. The CDR3 covers 15 residues. Germline V gene sequence: CDR1 DFQATT, CDR2 SNEGSKA (reference sequence). CDR3 nucleotides: TGCAGTGCTAGCTCCGGGACAGGGAACACAGATACGCAGTATTTT. It encodes CSASSGTGNTDTQYF.

This clonotype was observed a handful of times. The chain combines TRBV18 with TRBJ1-2; D remains ambiguous. CDR3 length: 13 amino acids. With 3 bases removed from V and 8 bases from J, the gap between germline ends came to 13 bases. The germline CDR1 and CDR2 sequences are KGHSH and LQKENI. In DNA, the CDR3 is TGTGCCAGCTCACCTCCGGAGCTTAAGGGCTACACCTTC. Amino acid sequence: CASSPPELKGYTF.